This passage covers 9 T cell receptor beta chains from one sample sequenced in a study of cytomegalovirus exposure and HLA in healthy donors. With 60 Vbeta and 13 Jbeta primers, the PCR was carried out. Sequencing used immunoSEQ multiplex PCR; TCRdb keeps in-frame clones, though not all of them. Of 35,000 to 55,000 clones listed, about three quarters were seen once; the top ten hold approximately 3.2%. Sequencing input: PBMCs. Receptors were obtained from a woman aged 25 to 45 in good health and CMV-seronegative.

Written as DNA, the CDR3 is TGTGCCAGCAGTTTCGCGGGACAGGCTCAAGAGACCCAGTACTTC. This encodes CASSFAGQAQETQYF. The V and J genes are TRBV6-5 and TRBJ2-5, with TRBD1 identical over 8 bases. In germline, CDR1 is MNHEY, CDR2 SVGAGI. Trimming removed 4 bases from V and 2 bases from J; junction bases left unmatched: 6. The CDR3 runs to 15 residues.

This chain connects TRBV19 to TRBJ2-7, with 7 bases fitting TRBD1. The trim removed 10 bases at V and 4 bases at J, leaving 13 bases unmatched. The CDR3 is 14 residues long. Germline loops: CDR1 LNHDA, CDR2 SQIVND (reference sequence). The CDR3 DNA follows: TGTGCCACCTCGACAGGGTTAGGGGTATACGAGCAGTACTTC. This encodes CATSTGLGVYEQYF.

As DNA, the CDR3 is TGTGCCAGCAGTTACTCAACGGGACAGCTCGCCGAGCAGTACTTC. This codes for CASSYSTGQLAEQYF. V gene TRBV6-5 combines with J gene TRBJ2-7, with 7 bases matching TRBD1. The CDR3 is made up of 15 amino acids. Germline CDR1 and CDR2: MNHEY and SVGAGI. J lost 6 bases, V lost 0 bases, and 8 bases had no gene match.

This clone turned up a few times. V is TRBV9 and J is TRBJ2-2; D call uncertain. The CDR3 is made up of 14 amino acids. Germline lookup yields CDR1 SGDLS and CDR2 YYNGEE. V shed 1 base and J shed 2 bases, with 6 bases lying between them. The CDR3 nucleotides are TGTGCCAGCAGCGTATTACAAAACACCGGGGAGCTGTTTTTT. Translating gives CASSVLQNTGELFF.

J is TRBJ2-3 and V is TRBV5-1; 9 nucleotides align to TRBD2. J lost 3 bases, V lost 5 bases, and 4 bases had no gene match. Germline V lookup: CDR1 SGHRS, CDR2 YFSETQ. CDR3 size: 14 residues. The CDR3 reads CASRREGSTDTQYF. In nucleotides, the CDR3 is TGCGCCAGCAGGCGGGAGGGGTCGACAGATACGCAGTATTTT.

CDR3 nucleotides: TGTGCCAGCAGTGAGGAGGGGGCCCGCAATGAGCAGTTCTTC. Its translation is CASSEEGARNEQFF. This chain links TRBV7-3 with TRBJ2-1; a weak D match, TRBD1 (7 bases). Germline V lookup: CDR1 SGHTA, CDR2 FQGTGA. The CDR3 extends over 14 amino acids. V gave up 6 bases and J gave up 6 bases, with 15 bases separating them.

This rearrangement joins TRBV29-1 to TRBJ1-3, with 8 bases aligning to TRBD1. The CDR3 has 13 amino acids. The trim removed 3 bases at V and 3 bases at J, leaving 1 base unmatched. Germline V CDR1 and CDR2: SQVTM, ANQGSEA. The CDR3 DNA sequence: TGCAGCGTTGATGGACAGGGTGGAAACACCATATATTTT. Its protein is CSVDGQGGNTIYF.

This sequence joins TRBV15 and TRBJ2-5, with 9 bases identical to TRBD2. Germline CDR1 LNHNV, CDR2 YYDKDF (reference sequence). CDR3 size: 15 residues. Unmatched junction bases numbered 5, after V lost 0 bases and J lost 6 bases. CDR3 protein: CATSRDSGGSQTQYF. The CDR3 nucleotides are TGTGCCACCAGCAGAGATAGCGGGGGCTCGCAGACCCAGTACTTC.

This chain connects TRBV6-1 to TRBJ1-5, with D possibly matching TRBD1 (6 bases). V gave up 1 base and J gave up 4 bases, with 11 bases separating them. Germline assignment: CDR1 MNHNS and CDR2 SASEGT. The CDR3 contains 15 residues. CDR3 region: CASSEGTVINQPQHF. The CDR3 DNA reads TGTGCCAGCAGTGAAGGGACAGTAATAAATCAGCCCCAGCATTTT.